The 31 T cell receptor beta chains below were found in one sample sequenced in a study of cytomegalovirus exposure and HLA in healthy donors. 13 Jbeta primers and 60 Vbeta primers were used for the PCR. Libraries were prepared by immunoSEQ multiplex PCR; TCRdb keeps only in-frame clonotypes and omits some of them. The sample records under 200,000 clones, around 73% being singletons. The sample taken for sequencing was PBMCs. The receptor set was obtained from a man in his 60s in good health and CMV-seronegative.

The chain uses TRBV5-1 and TRBJ1-1, with D possibly being TRBD1 (6 bases). The CDR3 has 13 amino acids. Per germline, CDR1 SGHRS and CDR2 YFSETQ. V was trimmed by 2 bases and J by 5 bases, leaving 10 bases between them. In nucleotides, the CDR3 is TGCGCCAGCAGCTTTTCAGGGGAGACTGAAGCTTTCTTT. It specifies CASSFSGETEAFF.

The CDR3: CASSHGGGNEAFF. CDR3 nucleotides: TGCGCCAGCAGCCACGGCGGAGGGAACGAAGCTTTCTTT. The gene calls are TRBV4-1 and TRBJ1-1; D is ambiguous. Germline V lookup: CDR1 MGHRA, CDR2 YSYEKL. This CDR3 has 13 residues. V was trimmed by 3 bases and J by 8 bases, leaving 13 bases between them.

The CDR3 reads CASSLVETWAQETQYF. The CDR3, as DNA: TGCGCCAGCAGCCTCGTAGAGACATGGGCCCAAGAGACCCAGTACTTC. The J gene is TRBJ2-5, the V gene TRBV4-1, with unresolved D. V dropped 4 bases and J dropped 1 base, with 16 bases sitting between them. Per germline, CDR1 MGHRA and CDR2 YSYEKL. The CDR3 runs to 16 residues.

This clone was found a few times. This chain connects TRBV7-6 to TRBJ2-5; 9 bases line up with TRBD2. The end of the DNA aligns better with TRBJ2-7, so the J call may be wrong. Germline V CDR1 and CDR2: SGHVS, FNYEAQ. The CDR3 contains 18 residues. In DNA, the CDR3 is TGTGCCAGCAGCTCCCAACCTTTGGGCGGGAGGGCCTCCGGCGAGCAGTACTTC. Protein: CASSSQPLGGRASGEQYF.

The chain uses TRBV11-2 and TRBJ2-3; 12 bases are shared with TRBD2. This CDR3 comprises 15 residues. V lost 0 bases, J lost 12 bases, and 7 bases stayed unmatched. Germline CDR1 and CDR2: SGHAT and FQNNGV. The CDR3 loop reads CASSLDLAGGGIQYF. CDR3 bases: TGTGCCAGCAGCTTAGATCTAGCGGGAGGGGGGATTCAGTATTTT.

This clone has more than one count but fewer than ten. This chain joins TRBV7-9 and TRBJ2-3; the match to TRBD2 covers 9 bases. With V trimmed by 5 bases and J by 1 base, 4 bases remained unmatched. Germline values: CDR1 SEHNR, CDR2 FQNEAQ (reference sequence). The CDR3 runs to 15 residues. CDR3: CASSKRTSGTDTQYF. The CDR3 DNA sequence: TGTGCCAGCAGCAAGAGGACTAGCGGCACAGATACGCAGTATTTT.

The chain links TRBV18 to TRBJ2-5; D gene unclear. Germline CDR1 is KGHSH and CDR2 is LQKENI. There are 14 residues in the CDR3. Trimming removed 2 bases at V and 1 base at J, with 8 bases between. The CDR3 DNA reads as TGTGCCAGCTCACCAGTGGCAGGCCAAGAGACCCAGTACTTC. This codes for CASSPVAGQETQYF.

CDR3 residues: CASSLLDFGGQPQHF. The CDR3 DNA reads as TGTGCCAGCAGTTTATTGGATTTCGGGGGACAGCCCCAGCATTTT. J is TRBJ1-5 and V is TRBV28; a possible D gene is TRBD1 (5 bases). With 1 base removed from V and 7 bases from J, the gap between germline ends came to 14 bases. The CDR3 spans 15 residues. CDR1 MDHEN and CDR2 SYDVKM come from the germline V gene. The full variable domain, with the rest looked up from reference TRBV28 and TRBJ1-5, is DVKVTQSSRYLVKRTGEKVFLECVQDMDHENMFWYRQDPGLGLRLIYFSYDVKMKEKGDIPEGYSVSREKKERFSLILESASTNQTSMYLCASSLLDFGGQPQHFGDGTRLSIL.

In regard to this clone: This sample includes further DNA sequences coding for the same CDR3. The chain is built from TRBV7-9 and TRBJ2-7; possibly TRBD1 for D (5 bases). Looked up from germline, CDR1 is SEHNR and CDR2 is FQNEAQ (reference sequence). Trimming left V 0 bases short and J 0 bases short, with 6 bases between. The CDR3 contains 14 residues. CDR3 amino acids: CASSLAGDSYEQYF. CDR3 DNA: TGTGCCAGCAGCTTAGCAGGGGACTCCTACGAGCAGTACTTC.

This clone was counted between two and nine times. The V call is TRBV14, the J call TRBJ1-2, with 7 bases lining up with TRBD1. V was pared by 1 base and J by 4 bases, with 6 bases of the junction left unmatched. CDR3 length equals 15 residues. Per the germline V gene, CDR1 is SGHDN and CDR2 is FVKESK. In nucleotides, the CDR3 is TGTGCCAGCAGCCAAGCCCGGGACAGCTTCTATGGCTACACCTTC. Its protein product is CASSQARDSFYGYTF.

V gene TRBV2 combines with J gene TRBJ1-1; 7 bases match TRBD1. With 5 bases clipped from V and 3 bases from J, the junction kept 6 bases outside the gene matches. The CDR3 extends over 14 amino acids. Germline assignment: CDR1 SNHLY and CDR2 FYNNEI. CDR3 in DNA: TGTGCCAGCAGTTTAGGGGGCTTCGACACTGAAGCTTTCTTT. Amino acids: CASSLGGFDTEAFF. Variable domain in full (rest from reference TRBV2 and TRBJ1-1): EPEVTQTPSHQVTQMGQEVILRCVPISNHLYFYWYRQILGQKVEFLVSFYNNEISEKSEIFDDQFSVERPDGSNFTLKIRSTKLEDSAMYFCASSLGGFDTEAFFGQGTRLTVV.

The chain combines TRBV30 with TRBJ2-1, with 13 bases aligning to TRBD2. V lost 5 bases and J lost 9; bases outside the gene matches: 7. CDR3 length equals 14 residues. Germline CDR1 reads GTSNPN; CDR2 reads SVGIG (reference sequence). The CDR3 DNA is TGTGCCTGGGGGACTAGCGGGATCCGGGGTGAGCAGTTCTTC. Translating gives CAWGTSGIRGEQFF.

This clone was counted a single time. J is TRBJ1-2 and V is TRBV5-3, with TRBD1 matching over 10 bases. TRBV5-3 is an ORF, with its function uncertain. This CDR3 is 15 amino acids long. The V gene end was trimmed by 4 bases and the J gene end by 4 bases; junction bases not matched to a gene: 7. CDR3 residues: CARSAGTGAGYGYTF. As DNA, the CDR3 is TGTGCCAGAAGCGCCGGGACAGGGGCTGGCTATGGCTACACCTTC.

The chain combines TRBV10-2 with TRBJ2-1; the match to TRBD2 covers 11 bases. The V and J ends lost 7 bases and 6 bases, in that order; junction bases with no gene match: 5. The CDR3 has 14 residues. Germline lookup yields CDR1 WSHSY and CDR2 SAAADI. This CDR3 reads CASTRTSGPNEQFF. In DNA form, the CDR3 reads TGCGCCAGCACCAGGACTAGCGGGCCCAATGAGCAGTTCTTC.

This clone was counted between two and nine times. The chain has TRBV11-2 and TRBJ1-1, with D perhaps TRBD1 (6 bases). Trimming removed 5 bases from V and 1 base from J, with 14 bases in between. The germline gives CDR1 SGHAT, CDR2 FQNNGV. The CDR3 is 15 residues long. CDR3 DNA sequence: TGTGCCAGCAGCCAAACCCGGGACAAGAACACTGAAGCTTTCTTT. This gives the protein CASSQTRDKNTEAFF.

The genes are TRBV25-1 and TRBJ2-7, with a possible D match to TRBD2 (6 bases). V gave up 3 bases and J gave up 8 bases, with 20 bases separating them. The CDR3 runs to 15 residues. Germline CDR1 and CDR2: MGHDK and SYGVNS. CDR3 protein: CASSDGAGYYGKQYF. CDR3 sequence (DNA): TGTGCCAGCAGTGATGGGGCGGGGTACTACGGCAAGCAGTACTTC.

The gene calls are TRBV5-1 and TRBJ1-1, with D tentatively TRBD1 (6 bases). Germline V lookup: CDR1 SGHRS, CDR2 YFSETQ. This CDR3 spans 15 amino acids. With 4 bases removed from V and 0 bases from J, the gap between germline ends came to 13 bases. The CDR3 sequence: CASSPPGQLNTEAFF. Here the CDR3 DNA reads TGCGCCAGCAGCCCGCCCGGACAGTTGAACACTGAAGCTTTCTTT.

V and J are TRBV20-1 and TRBJ1-1; D perhaps matches TRBD1 (6 bases). The V gene lost 2 bases and the J gene lost 13 bases, with 14 bases spanning the gap. Germline assignment: CDR1 DFQATT and CDR2 SNEGSKA (reference sequence). The CDR3 sequence is 11 residues long. CDR3 amino acids: CSARHMTGGFF. CDR3 DNA: TGCAGTGCTAGACACATGACAGGAGGTTTCTTT.

The chain carries TRBV6-5 and TRBJ1-2, with 7 bases aligning to TRBD1. The CDR3 has 12 amino acids. Germline values: CDR1 MNHEY, CDR2 SVGAGI. J lost 4 bases, V lost 7 bases, and 3 bases had no gene match. The CDR3 is CASTRQGYGYTF. The CDR3 nucleotides read TGTGCCAGCACAAGACAGGGCTATGGCTACACCTTC.

The chain combines TRBV27 with TRBJ1-3, with no clear D. The V end was cut by 5 bases, the J end by 4 bases, with 9 bases between. The CDR3 extends over 13 amino acids. The V gene's germline CDR1 is MNHEY and CDR2 SMNVEV (reference sequence). CDR3 in amino acids: CASSPTFGNTIYF. DNA for the CDR3: TGTGCCAGCAGTCCTACTTTCGGAAACACCATATATTTT.

This clone has only one observation. This sequence joins TRBV6-6 and TRBJ2-1; tentatively, D is TRBD1 (6 bases). The CDR3 extends over 15 amino acids. V was trimmed by 3 bases and J by 6 bases, leaving 15 bases between them. Germline V gives CDR1 MNHNY, CDR2 SVGAGI (reference sequence). The CDR3 here is CASSYRGQAPNEQFF. The CDR3 bases are TGTGCCAGCAGTTATCGGGGACAAGCCCCCAATGAGCAGTTCTTC.

This chain connects TRBV9 to TRBJ2-5; 10 positions agree with TRBD2. V lost 4 bases and J lost 5; bases outside the gene matches: 11. The CDR3 length is 16 residues. CDR1 and CDR2 from the germline V gene are SGDLS and YYNGEE. The CDR3 is CASSRLSGRQFETQYF. DNA of the CDR3: TGTGCCAGCAGCAGGCTTAGCGGGAGGCAGTTTGAGACCCAGTACTTC.

This clone showed up just once. The V gene is TRBV6-6, the J gene TRBJ1-2; D unclear. The CDR3 consists of 12 residues. Trimming pared 8 bases from V and 2 bases from J, leaving 9 bases between. From germline, CDR1 is MNHNY and CDR2 SVGAGI (reference sequence). In DNA form, the CDR3 reads TGTGCCAGCCGGGAACCCAACTATGGCTACACCTTC. It codes for CASREPNYGYTF.

This clone was counted a single time. The J gene is TRBJ2-5, the V gene TRBV2, with TRBD2 matching over 15 bases. Looked up from germline, CDR1 is SNHLY and CDR2 is FYNNEI. There are 17 residues in the CDR3. V dropped 5 bases and J dropped 3; count of bases not matched to a gene: 7. CDR3 coding DNA: TGTGCCAGCAGTAGGACTAGCGGGGGGGCCTTAAAAGAGACCCAGTACTTC. This translates into CASSRTSGGALKETQYF.

The chain carries TRBV28 and TRBJ1-5, with TRBD1 as a possible D gene (5 bases). This CDR3 is 14 amino acids long. The V gene's germline CDR1 is MDHEN and CDR2 SYDVKM. Trimming took off 3 bases at V and 5 bases at J, with 11 bases between the two ends. In DNA form, the CDR3 reads TGTGCCAGCAGTTTGCCCAGGGAGGATCAGCCCCAGCATTTT. It yields the protein CASSLPREDQPQHF. The variable domain in full, completed from reference TRBV28 and TRBJ1-5, reads DVKVTQSSRYLVKRTGEKVFLECVQDMDHENMFWYRQDPGLGLRLIYFSYDVKMKEKGDIPEGYSVSREKKERFSLILESASTNQTSMYLCASSLPREDQPQHFGDGTRLSIL.

CDR3 nucleotides: TGTGCCAGCAGCTTAAAGGCGCGGGGAGCTCCTACCGGGGAGCTGTTTTTT. Translated, it gives CASSLKARGAPTGELFF. The rearrangement uses TRBV7-3 and TRBJ2-2; D is perhaps TRBD2 (6 bases). Germline V gene lookup returns CDR1 SGHTA and CDR2 FQGTGA. V lost 1 base and J 5 bases, leaving 17 bases between the germline ends. The CDR3 sequence is 17 residues long.

The J gene is TRBJ2-3, the V gene TRBV9; 16 bases agree with TRBD2. CDR3 length equals 18 residues. Germline V gene lookup returns CDR1 SGDLS and CDR2 YYNGEE. V lost 2 bases, J lost 4 bases, and 7 bases stayed unmatched. The CDR3 bases are TGTGCCAGCAGCGTTAACCCGGGACTAGCGGGGGGGCCAGATACGCAGTATTTT. Its protein is CASSVNPGLAGGPDTQYF.

The V call is TRBV13, the J call TRBJ1-2; D may be TRBD1 (6 bases). CDR1 PRHDT and CDR2 FYEKMQ come from the germline V gene (reference sequence). The CDR3 covers 16 residues. Trimming removed 5 bases at V and 7 bases at J, with 23 bases between. Here the CDR3 DNA reads TGTGCCAGCAGCCTCTCGGAGCAGGGGATTTTGCGTGGCTACACCTTC. It is translated as CASSLSEQGILRGYTF.

The chain employs TRBV25-1 and TRBJ2-2, with a possible D match to TRBD2 (5 bases). Trimming removed 1 base from V and 4 bases from J, with 7 bases in between. Germline CDR1 is MGHDK and CDR2 is SYGVNS. This CDR3 contains 14 residues. CDR3 bases: TGTGCCAGCAGTGAATTCGGGATCACCGGGGAGCTGTTTTTT. This encodes CASSEFGITGELFF.

The rearrangement joins TRBV19 to TRBJ2-7; D is possibly TRBD1 (6 bases). Between the trimmed V and J ends, which lost 6 bases and 3 bases, there was a span of 24 bases. Germline assignment: CDR1 LNHDA and CDR2 SQIVND (reference sequence). This CDR3 contains 17 residues. CDR3 DNA: TGTGCCAGTAGCCGGGGTTTGGGGTCCGGACAGTTCTACGAGCAGTACTTC. Encoded protein: CASSRGLGSGQFYEQYF. Using reference TRBV19 and TRBJ2-7 for the parts outside the CDR3, the full variable domain is DGGITQSPKYLFRKEGQNVTLSCEQNLNHDAMYWYRQDPGQGLRLIYYSQIVNDFQKGDIAEGYSVSREKKESFPLTVTSAQKNPTAFYLCASSRGLGSGQFYEQYFGPGTRLTVT.

This clone has a handful of counts. A read error may produce the germline difference seen at one junction end. The rearrangement uses TRBV19 and TRBJ1-2, with TRBD1 matching 8 bases. There are 17 residues in the CDR3. CDR1 and CDR2 from the germline V gene are LNHDA and SQIVND (reference sequence). The CDR3 DNA reads as TGTGCCAGTAGTATAGATCCAGGACGGAGACAGGGGTATGGCTACCCCTTC. Translating gives CASSIDPGRRQGYGYPF.